This TCR beta chain was captured by sequencing in a study of blood T cell repertoires in COVID-19. V lost 1 base and J 4 bases, leaving 8 bases between the germline ends. Germline CDR1 and CDR2: SGHAT and FQNNGV. This CDR3 spans 14 amino acids. Sequencing used immunoSEQ multiplex PCR; TCRdb keeps in-frame clones, though not all of them. This sample has under 110,000 clones, with 84% found just once. The TCR sequence derives from a woman aged 60-70 years with acute or convalescent COVID-19. Sequencing used peripheral blood. The chain is built from TRBV11-2 and TRBJ2-1; D gene unclear. The CDR3 nucleotides read TGTGCCAGCAGCTTAGTCTCCGGTTACAATGAGCAGTTCTTC. Protein product: CASSLVSGYNEQFF.